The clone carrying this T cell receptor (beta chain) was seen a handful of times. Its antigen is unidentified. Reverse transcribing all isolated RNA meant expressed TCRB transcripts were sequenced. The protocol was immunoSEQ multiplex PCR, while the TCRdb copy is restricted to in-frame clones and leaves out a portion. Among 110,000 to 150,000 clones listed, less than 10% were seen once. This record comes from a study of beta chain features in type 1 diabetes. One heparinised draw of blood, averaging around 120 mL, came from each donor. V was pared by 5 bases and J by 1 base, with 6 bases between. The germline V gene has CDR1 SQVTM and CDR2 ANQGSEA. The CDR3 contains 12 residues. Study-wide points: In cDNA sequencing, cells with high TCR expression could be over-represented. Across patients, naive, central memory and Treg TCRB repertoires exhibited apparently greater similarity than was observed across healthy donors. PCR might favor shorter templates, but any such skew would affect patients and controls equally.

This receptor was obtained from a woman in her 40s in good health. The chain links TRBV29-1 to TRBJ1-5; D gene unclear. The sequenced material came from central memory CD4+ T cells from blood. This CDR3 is CSVRGSNQPQHF. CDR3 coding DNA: TGCAGCGTTCGCGGGAGCAATCAGCCCCAGCATTTT.